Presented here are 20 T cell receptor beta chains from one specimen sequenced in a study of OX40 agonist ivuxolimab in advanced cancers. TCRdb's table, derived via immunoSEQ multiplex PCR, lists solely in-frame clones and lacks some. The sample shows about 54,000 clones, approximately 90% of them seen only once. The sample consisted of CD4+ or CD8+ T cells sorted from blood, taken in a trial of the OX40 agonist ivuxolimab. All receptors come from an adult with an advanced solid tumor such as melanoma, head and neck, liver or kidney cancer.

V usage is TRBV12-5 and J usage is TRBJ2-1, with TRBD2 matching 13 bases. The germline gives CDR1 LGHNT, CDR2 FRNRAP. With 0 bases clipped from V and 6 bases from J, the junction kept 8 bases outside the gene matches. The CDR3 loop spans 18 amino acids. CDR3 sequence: CASGLVPRGTSGINEQFF. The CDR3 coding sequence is TGTGCTAGTGGTTTGGTACCGAGGGGGACTAGCGGGATCAATGAGCAGTTCTTC.

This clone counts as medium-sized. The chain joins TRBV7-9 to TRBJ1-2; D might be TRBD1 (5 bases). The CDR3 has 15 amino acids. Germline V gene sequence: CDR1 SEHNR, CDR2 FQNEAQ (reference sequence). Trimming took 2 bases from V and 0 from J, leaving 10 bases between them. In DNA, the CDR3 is TGTGCCAGCAGCTTATATCAGGGACCTAACTATGGCTACACCTTC. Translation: CASSLYQGPNYGYTF.

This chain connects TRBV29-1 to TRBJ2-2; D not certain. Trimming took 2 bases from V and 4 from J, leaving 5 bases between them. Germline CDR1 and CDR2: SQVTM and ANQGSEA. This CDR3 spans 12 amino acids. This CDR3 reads CSVELSTGELFF. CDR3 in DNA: TGCAGCGTTGAACTATCCACCGGGGAGCTGTTTTTT.

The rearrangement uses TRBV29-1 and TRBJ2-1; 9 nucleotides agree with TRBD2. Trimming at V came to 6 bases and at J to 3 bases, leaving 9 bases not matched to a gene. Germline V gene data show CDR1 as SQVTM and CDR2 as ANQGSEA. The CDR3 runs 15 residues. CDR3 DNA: TGCAGCGTCCCGAAGCCGACTAGCGGCTACAATGAGCAGTTCTTC. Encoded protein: CSVPKPTSGYNEQFF.

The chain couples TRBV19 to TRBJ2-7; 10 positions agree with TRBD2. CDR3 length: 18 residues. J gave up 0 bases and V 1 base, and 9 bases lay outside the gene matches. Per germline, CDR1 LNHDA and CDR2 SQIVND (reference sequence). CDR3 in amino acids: CASSIALAGAVVSYEQYF. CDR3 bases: TGTGCCAGTAGTATAGCCCTAGCGGGAGCAGTAGTCTCCTACGAGCAGTACTTC.

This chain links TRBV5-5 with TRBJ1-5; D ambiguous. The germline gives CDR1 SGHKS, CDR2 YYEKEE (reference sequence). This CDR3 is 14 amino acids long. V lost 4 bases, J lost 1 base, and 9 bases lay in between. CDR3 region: CASSQDWSNQPQHF. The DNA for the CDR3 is TGTGCCAGCAGCCAGGACTGGAGCAATCAGCCCCAGCATTTT.

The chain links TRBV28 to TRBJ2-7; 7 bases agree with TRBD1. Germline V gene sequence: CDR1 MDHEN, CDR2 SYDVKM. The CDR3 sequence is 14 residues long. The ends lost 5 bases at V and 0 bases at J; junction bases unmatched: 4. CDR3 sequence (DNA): TGTGCCAGCAGTGTGACAGGGCCCTCCTACGAGCAGTACTTC. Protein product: CASSVTGPSYEQYF.

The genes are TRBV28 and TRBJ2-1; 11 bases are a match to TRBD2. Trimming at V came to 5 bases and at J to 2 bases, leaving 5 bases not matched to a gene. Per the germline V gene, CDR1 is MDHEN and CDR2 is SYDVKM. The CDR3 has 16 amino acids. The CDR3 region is CASSQTGLAAYNEQFF. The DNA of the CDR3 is TGTGCCAGCAGTCAGACGGGACTAGCGGCCTACAATGAGCAGTTCTTC.

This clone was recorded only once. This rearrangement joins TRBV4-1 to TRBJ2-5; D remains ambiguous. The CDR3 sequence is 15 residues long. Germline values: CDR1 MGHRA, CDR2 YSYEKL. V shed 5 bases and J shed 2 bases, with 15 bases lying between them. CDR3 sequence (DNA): TGCGCCAGCAGCTCAGAGGAGTCTGCGCAAGAGACCCAGTACTTC. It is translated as CASSSEESAQETQYF.

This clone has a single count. The CDR3 sequence is CASSPTPVGLDSEQYF. In DNA, the CDR3 is TGTGCCAGCAGTCCAACCCCAGTAGGGTTGGATTCCGAGCAGTACTTC. The genes are TRBV27 and TRBJ2-7; D gene ambiguous. Between the trimmed V and J ends, which lost 5 bases and 6 bases, there was a span of 23 bases. CDR3 length: 16 amino acids. The germline CDR1 and CDR2 sequences are MNHEY and SMNVEV (reference sequence).

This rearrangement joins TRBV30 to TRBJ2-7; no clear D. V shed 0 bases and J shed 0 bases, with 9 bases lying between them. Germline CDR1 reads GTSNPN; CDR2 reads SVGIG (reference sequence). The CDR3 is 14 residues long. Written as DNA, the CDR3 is TGTGCCTGGAGTGTACCCAGGAGCTCCTACGAGCAGTACTTC. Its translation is CAWSVPRSSYEQYF.

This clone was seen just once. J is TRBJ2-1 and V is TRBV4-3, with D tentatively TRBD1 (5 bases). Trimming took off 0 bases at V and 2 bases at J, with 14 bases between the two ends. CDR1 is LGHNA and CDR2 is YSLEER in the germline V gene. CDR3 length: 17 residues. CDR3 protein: CASSQDRGGPTYNEQFF. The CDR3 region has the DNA TGCGCCAGCAGCCAAGATAGGGGCGGACCCACCTACAATGAGCAGTTCTTC.

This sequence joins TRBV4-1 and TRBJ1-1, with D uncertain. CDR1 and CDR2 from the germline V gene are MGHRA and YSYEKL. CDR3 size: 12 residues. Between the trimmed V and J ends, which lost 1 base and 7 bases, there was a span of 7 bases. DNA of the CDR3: TGCGCCAGCAGCCAAGTTGGAGATGAAGCTTTCTTT. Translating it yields CASSQVGDEAFF.

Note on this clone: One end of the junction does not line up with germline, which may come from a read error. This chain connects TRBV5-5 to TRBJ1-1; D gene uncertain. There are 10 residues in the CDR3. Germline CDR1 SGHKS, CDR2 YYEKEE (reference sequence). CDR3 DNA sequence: TGTGCCAGCAGCTTGACAGAAGCTTTTTTT. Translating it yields CASSLTEAFF.

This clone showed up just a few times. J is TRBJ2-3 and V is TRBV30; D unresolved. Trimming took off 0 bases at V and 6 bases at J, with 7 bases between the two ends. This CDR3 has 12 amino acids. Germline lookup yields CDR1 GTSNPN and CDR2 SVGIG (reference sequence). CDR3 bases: TGTGCCTGGAGTGTATGGGCGGATACGCAGTATTTT. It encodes CAWSVWADTQYF.

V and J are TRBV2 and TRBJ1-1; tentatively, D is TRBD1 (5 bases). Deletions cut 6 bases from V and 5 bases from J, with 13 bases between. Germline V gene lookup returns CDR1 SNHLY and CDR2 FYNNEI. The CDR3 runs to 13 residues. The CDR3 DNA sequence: TGTGCCAGCAGGGGAGGGACGGCTACTGAAGCTTTCTTT. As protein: CASRGGTATEAFF.

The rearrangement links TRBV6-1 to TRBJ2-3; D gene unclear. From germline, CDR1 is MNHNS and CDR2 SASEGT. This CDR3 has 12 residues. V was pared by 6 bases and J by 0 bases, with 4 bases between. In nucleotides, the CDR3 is TGTGCCAGCAGAGATAGCACAGATACGCAGTATTTT. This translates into CASRDSTDTQYF.

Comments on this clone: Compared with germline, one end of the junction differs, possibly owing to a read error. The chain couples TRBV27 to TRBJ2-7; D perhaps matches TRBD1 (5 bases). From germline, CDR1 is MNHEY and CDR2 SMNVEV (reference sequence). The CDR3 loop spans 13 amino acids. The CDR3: CASKLDSSYEQCF. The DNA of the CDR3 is TGTGCCAGCAAACTTGACAGCTCCTACGAGCAGTGCTTC.

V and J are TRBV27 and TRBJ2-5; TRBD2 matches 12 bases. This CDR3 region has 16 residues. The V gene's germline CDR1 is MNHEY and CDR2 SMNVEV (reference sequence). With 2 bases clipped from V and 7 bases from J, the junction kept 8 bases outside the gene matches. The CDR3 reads CASSLLAGGDKGTQYF. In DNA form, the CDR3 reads TGTGCCAGCAGTTTACTAGCGGGAGGGGACAAGGGGACCCAGTACTTC.

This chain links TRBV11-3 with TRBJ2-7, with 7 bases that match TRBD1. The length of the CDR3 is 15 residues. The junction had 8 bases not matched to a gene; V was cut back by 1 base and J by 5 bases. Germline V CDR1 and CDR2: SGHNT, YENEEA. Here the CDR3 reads CASSLGRQGLHEQYF. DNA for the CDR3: TGTGCCAGCAGCTTAGGCCGACAGGGCCTCCACGAGCAGTACTTC.